Shown below are 15 T cell receptor beta chains from a single sample sequenced in a study of vaccination and CD4 T cells after COVID-19. Sequencing of cultured CD4+ T cell DNA used the Oncomine TCR Beta short-read assay. TCRdb passed the PCR reads through MiXCR, listing each CDR3 protein once. The sample lists some 5,400 distinct CDR3 sequences; about half were seen once. Their antigens are not known. The treatment was: roughly ten-day PBMC culture with coronavirus spike peptide pools or control peptides (ViraFEST assay). Sequencing was done on a sample of CD4+ T cells from blood, cultured in vitro. The receptors originated from a human donor who had recovered from COVID-19.

The rearrangement links TRBV18 to TRBJ2-5; the match to TRBD1 covers 7 bases. Germline V gives CDR1 KGHSH, CDR2 LQKENI. V gave up 4 bases and J gave up 1 base; unmatched junction bases: 3. The CDR3 covers 14 residues. Here the CDR3 reads CASSRGQAQETQYF. CDR3 coding DNA: TGTGCCAGCTCACGCGGACAGGCCCAAGAGACCCAGTACTTC.

In this sample, this clonotype turned up a few times. The rearrangement links TRBV15 to TRBJ1-5, with TRBD1 identical over 10 bases. This CDR3 is built from 16 residues. V was pared by 3 bases and J by 1 base, with 3 bases of the junction left unmatched. Germline CDR1 is LNHNV and CDR2 is YYDKDF (reference sequence). The CDR3 DNA sequence: TGTGCCACCAGCAGGTTGACAGGGGGCAGCAATCAGCCCCAGCATTTT. Its protein is CATSRLTGGSNQPQHF.

The chain employs TRBV7-2 and TRBJ2-1; D is unclear. This CDR3 has 12 residues. V lost 3 bases and J 10 bases, leaving 10 bases between the germline ends. CDR1 and CDR2 from the germline V gene are SGHTA and FQGNSA. CDR3 protein: CASSLWGNEQFF. The CDR3 DNA sequence: TGTGCCAGCAGCTTGTGGGGTAACGAGCAGTTCTTC.

This chain uses TRBV24-1 with TRBJ1-5; 8 positions agree with TRBD1. The germline V gene has CDR1 KGHDR and CDR2 SFDVKD. V lost 4 bases and J lost 6; bases outside the gene matches: 22. This CDR3 is 20 amino acids long. Here the CDR3 DNA reads TGTGCCACCAGTGACTTACCTCACCCAGAAGACAGGGGACCCAGTCAGCCCCAGCATTTT. It yields the protein CATSDLPHPEDRGPSQPQHF.

The chain links TRBV11-2 to TRBJ2-1; TRBD2 is a possible D gene (5 bases). From germline, CDR1 is SGHAT and CDR2 FQNNGV. V was clipped by 5 bases and J by 2 bases, with 16 bases between them. This CDR3 has 16 residues. The DNA for the CDR3 is TGTGCCAGCAGCCCTTCGGGAACAAGAACCTACAATGAGCAGTTCTTC. Translating it yields CASSPSGTRTYNEQFF.

This chain uses TRBV7-3 with TRBJ2-5, with 7 bases identical to TRBD1. Germline V CDR1 and CDR2: SGHTA, FQGTGA. The CDR3 totals 13 residues. Germline trimming cut 4 bases from V and 7 bases from J; bases unmatched to any gene: 6. The CDR3 DNA follows: TGTGCCAGCAGCTCTGACAGGGCCGGGACCCAGTACTTC. Its translation: CASSSDRAGTQYF.

The chain links TRBV20-1 to TRBJ2-1; 9 bases are shared with TRBD2. The CDR3 covers 15 residues. Per germline, CDR1 DFQATT and CDR2 SNEGSKA (reference sequence). After removal of 3 bases from V and 8 bases from J, the junction contained 11 bases not matched to a gene. CDR3 amino acids: CSARPSRGGPDEQFF. As DNA, the CDR3 is TGCAGTGCTAGGCCGTCGCGGGGGGGGCCCGATGAGCAGTTCTTC.

The chain uses TRBV2 and TRBJ2-7; D remains unclear. The CDR3 totals 12 residues. Trimming shortened V by 7 bases and J by 3 bases, and 10 bases separated the two germline ends. Germline V gene data show CDR1 as SNHLY and CDR2 as FYNNEI. The CDR3 bases are TGTGCCAGCACCATGCAGGTCTACGAGCAGTACTTC. This sequence encodes CASTMQVYEQYF.

This sequence joins TRBV5-4 and TRBJ2-3; 7 bases match TRBD2. CDR3 length equals 16 residues. V trimming: 0 bases; J trimming: 3 bases; junction bases outside the gene matches: 7. CDR1 and CDR2 (germline): SGHNT, YYREEE (reference sequence). The DNA of the CDR3 is TGTGCCAGCAGCTTGGCTGGCGGGAGAGGAACAGATACGCAGTATTTT. Translated: CASSLAGGRGTDTQYF.

On this clonotype itself: A junction boundary mismatches the germline segment, possibly from a read error. The chain is built from TRBV15 and TRBJ2-2; D is perhaps TRBD2 (5 bases). The CDR3 spans 17 residues. Germline V CDR1 and CDR2: LNHNV, YYDKDF (reference sequence). The CDR3 DNA is TGTGCCGCCAGCAGACCGACTCTAACGGGAAACACCGGGGAGCTGTTTTTT. Translated, it gives CAASRPTLTGNTGELFF.

This chain joins TRBV7-2 and TRBJ2-2; the D gene could be TRBD1 or TRBD2 (6 bases each). Trimming pared 2 bases from V and 3 bases from J, leaving 10 bases between. The CDR3 spans 15 residues. From germline, CDR1 is SGHTA and CDR2 FQGNSA. The CDR3 sequence: CASSLTGAHTGELFF. CDR3 bases: TGTGCCAGCAGCTTAACGGGGGCTCACACCGGGGAGCTGTTTTTT.

This chain links TRBV5-6 with TRBJ1-2; 7 bases agree with TRBD1. CDR1 SGHDT and CDR2 YYEEEE come from the germline V gene. V lost 4 bases to trimming and J lost 6 bases; unmatched junction nucleotides: 6. This CDR3 is 13 amino acids long. For the CDR3, the DNA is TGTGCCAGCAGCCTACGACAGGGAGATGGCTACACCTTC. It specifies CASSLRQGDGYTF.

In this sample, this clonotype turned up a few times. The V call is TRBV6-1, the J call TRBJ2-7, with 8 bases fitting TRBD1. The CDR3 has 12 residues. Losses at the gene ends were 6 bases for V and 12 bases for J; bases not matched to a gene: 10. CDR1 MNHNS and CDR2 SASEGT come from the germline V gene. The CDR3 DNA is TGTGCCAGCAGCCCAGGACAGGGTCGCCTGTACTTC. This sequence encodes CASSPGQGRLYF.

The chain has TRBV6-5 and TRBJ2-7; the match to TRBD1 covers 7 bases. V was pared by 4 bases and J by 6 bases, with 6 bases of the junction left unmatched. The CDR3 has 13 amino acids. The germline V gene has CDR1 MNHEY and CDR2 SVGAGI. The CDR3 loop reads CASSLPSGGEQYF. DNA of the CDR3: TGTGCCAGCAGTTTGCCCTCAGGGGGCGAGCAGTACTTC.

CDR3 nucleotide sequence: TGTGCCAGTAGAGACAGGGGGAGGGAAAAACTGTTTTTT. The encoded protein is CASRDRGREKLFF. The genes are TRBV19 and TRBJ1-4, with 9 bases matching TRBD1. The CDR3 is 13 amino acids. Germline values: CDR1 LNHDA, CDR2 SQIVND (reference sequence). The V segment lost 6 bases and the J segment 8 bases; nucleotides outside the gene matches: 4.